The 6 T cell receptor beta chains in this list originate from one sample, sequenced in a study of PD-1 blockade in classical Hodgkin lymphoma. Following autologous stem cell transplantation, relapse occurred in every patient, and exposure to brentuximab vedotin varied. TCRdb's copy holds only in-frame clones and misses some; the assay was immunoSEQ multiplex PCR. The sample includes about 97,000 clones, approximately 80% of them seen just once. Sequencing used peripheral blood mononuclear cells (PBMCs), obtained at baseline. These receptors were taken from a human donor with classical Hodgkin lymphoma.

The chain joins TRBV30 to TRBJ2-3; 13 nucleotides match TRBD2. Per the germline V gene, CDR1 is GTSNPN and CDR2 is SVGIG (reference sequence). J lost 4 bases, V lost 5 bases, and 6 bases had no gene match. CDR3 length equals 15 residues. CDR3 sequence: CAWGRTSGSADTQYF. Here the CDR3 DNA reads TGTGCCTGGGGGCGGACTAGCGGGAGTGCAGATACGCAGTATTTT.

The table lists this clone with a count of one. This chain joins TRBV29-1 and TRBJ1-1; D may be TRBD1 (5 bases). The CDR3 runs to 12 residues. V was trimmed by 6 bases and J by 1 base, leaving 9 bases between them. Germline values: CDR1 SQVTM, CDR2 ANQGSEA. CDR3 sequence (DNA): TGCAGCGTCCTCGACAGGAACACTGAAGCTTTCTTT. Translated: CSVLDRNTEAFF.

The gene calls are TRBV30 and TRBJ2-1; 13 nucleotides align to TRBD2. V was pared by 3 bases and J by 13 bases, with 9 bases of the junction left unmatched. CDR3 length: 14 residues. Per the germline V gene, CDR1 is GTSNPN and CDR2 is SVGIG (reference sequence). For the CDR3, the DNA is TGTGCCTGGAGCCGCGGACTAGCGGGAGAACTCCAGTTCTTC. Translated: CAWSRGLAGELQFF. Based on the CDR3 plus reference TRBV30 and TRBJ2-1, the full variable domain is SQTIHQWPATLVQPVGSPLSLECTVEGTSNPNLYWYRQAAGRGLQLLFYSVGIGQISSEVPQNLSASRPQDRQFILSSKKLLLSDSGFYLCAWSRGLAGELQFFGPGTRLTVL.

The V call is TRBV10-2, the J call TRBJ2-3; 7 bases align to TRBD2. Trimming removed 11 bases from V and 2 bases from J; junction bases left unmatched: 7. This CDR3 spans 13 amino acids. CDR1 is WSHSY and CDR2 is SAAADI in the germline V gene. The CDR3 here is CAPRDYNTDTQYF. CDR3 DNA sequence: TGCGCCCCCCGGGACTATAACACAGATACGCAGTATTTT.

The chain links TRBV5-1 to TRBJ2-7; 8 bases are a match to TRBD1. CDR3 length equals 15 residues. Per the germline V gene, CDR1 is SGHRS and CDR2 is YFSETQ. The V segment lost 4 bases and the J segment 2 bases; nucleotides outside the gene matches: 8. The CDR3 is CASSPRGTGAYEQYF. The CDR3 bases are TGCGCCAGCAGCCCTAGGGGGACAGGAGCCTACGAGCAGTACTTC.

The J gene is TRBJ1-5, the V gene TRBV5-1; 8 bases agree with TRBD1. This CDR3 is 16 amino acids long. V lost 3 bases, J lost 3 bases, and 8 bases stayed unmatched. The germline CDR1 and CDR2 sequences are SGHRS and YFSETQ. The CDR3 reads CASSSGPDRDNQPQHF. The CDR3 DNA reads TGCGCCAGCAGCTCGGGACCGGACAGGGACAATCAGCCCCAGCATTTT.